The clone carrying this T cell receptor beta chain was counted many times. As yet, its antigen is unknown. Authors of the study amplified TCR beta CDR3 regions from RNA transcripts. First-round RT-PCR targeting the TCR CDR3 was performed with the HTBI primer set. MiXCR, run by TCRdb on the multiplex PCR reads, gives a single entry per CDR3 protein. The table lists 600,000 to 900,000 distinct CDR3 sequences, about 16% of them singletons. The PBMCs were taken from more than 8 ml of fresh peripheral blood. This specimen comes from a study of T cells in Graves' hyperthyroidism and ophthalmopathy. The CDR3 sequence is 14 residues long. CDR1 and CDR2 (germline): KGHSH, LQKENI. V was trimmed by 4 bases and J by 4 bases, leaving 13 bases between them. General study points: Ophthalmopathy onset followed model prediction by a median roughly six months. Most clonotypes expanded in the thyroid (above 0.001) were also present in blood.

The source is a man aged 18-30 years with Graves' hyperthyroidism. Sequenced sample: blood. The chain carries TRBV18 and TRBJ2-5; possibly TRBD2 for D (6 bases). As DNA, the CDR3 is TGTGCCAGCTCACGTTCGCTGGGAGGAGAGACCCAGTACTTC. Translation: CASSRSLGGETQYF.